The source of this T cell receptor (beta chain) is a study of blood T cell repertoires in COVID-19. Original handling: Amplification of reference gene primers was used by the study to estimate nucleated cell counts. The method was immunoSEQ multiplex PCR; TCRdb's version includes in-frame clones alone and lacks a portion of them. For V, J and clone size, that table is used; D and trimming come from the DNA. Among about 150,000 clones listed, about 85% were seen once. J gave up 10 bases and V 6 bases, and 10 bases lay outside the gene matches. Germline V gene sequence: CDR1 MNHEY, CDR2 SVGAGI. The CDR3 is 15 amino acids.

The V gene is TRBV6-5, the J gene TRBJ2-1, with 12 bases identical to TRBD2. The specimen sequenced was peripheral blood. The TCR sequence derives from a woman aged 55-70 years with COVID-19, enrolled during active disease. The CDR3, as DNA: TGTGCCAGCAGAGGGATGACTAGCGGGAGTCAAGAGCAGTTCTTC. It specifies CASRGMTSGSQEQFF.